The clone carrying this TCR beta chain turned up a few times. Its antigen remains unknown. In germline, CDR1 is SQVTM, CDR2 ANQGSEA. The J segment lost 0 bases and the V segment lost 3 bases, leaving 2 bases of the junction unmatched. The CDR3 is made up of 14 amino acids. The record originates from a study of post-analysis software for immune sequencing data. Across the whole study: The cohort encompassed relapsing-remitting, secondary progressive and progressive-relapsing multiple sclerosis disease courses.

Study-wide findings and caveats: Controls had lower frequencies than patients of four or five TRBV segments, which included TRBV5-6, TRBV5-1 and TRBV20-1. The study found significantly lower normalized Chao1 diversity in multiple sclerosis patients than in controls.

Unique-molecular-identifier-tagged TCR beta cDNA libraries were used. MiXCR, run by TCRdb on the PCR reads, gives a single entry per CDR3 protein. The repertoire holds a few hundred thousand distinct CDR3 sequences, with under 55% as singletons. Specimen: blood. The V gene is TRBV29-1, the J gene TRBJ2-7, with TRBD2 matching over 10 bases. This clonotype was sampled from a girl aged 5-17 years with multiple sclerosis. Here the CDR3 reads CSVEASGSSYEQYF. The CDR3 DNA reads TGCAGCGTTGAGGCTAGCGGGAGCTCCTACGAGCAGTACTTC.